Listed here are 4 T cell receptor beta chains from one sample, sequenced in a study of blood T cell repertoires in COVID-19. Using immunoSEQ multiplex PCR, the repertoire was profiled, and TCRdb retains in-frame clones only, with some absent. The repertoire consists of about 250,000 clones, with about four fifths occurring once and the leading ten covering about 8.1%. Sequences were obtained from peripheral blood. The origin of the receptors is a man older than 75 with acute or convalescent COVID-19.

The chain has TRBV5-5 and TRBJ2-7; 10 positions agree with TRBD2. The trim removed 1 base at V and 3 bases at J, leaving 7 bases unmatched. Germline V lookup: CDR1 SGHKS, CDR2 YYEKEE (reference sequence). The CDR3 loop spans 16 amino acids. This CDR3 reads CASSLIIAGGYYEQYF. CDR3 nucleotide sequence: TGTGCCAGCAGCTTGATCATAGCGGGAGGCTACTACGAGCAGTACTTC.

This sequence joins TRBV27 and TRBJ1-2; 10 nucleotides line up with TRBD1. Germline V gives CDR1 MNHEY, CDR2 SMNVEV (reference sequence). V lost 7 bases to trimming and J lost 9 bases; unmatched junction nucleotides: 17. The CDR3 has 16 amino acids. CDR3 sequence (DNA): TGTGCCAGCAAAAGGTCCGGAGTGACAGGGGGCCGAAGCTACACCTTC. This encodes CASKRSGVTGGRSYTF.

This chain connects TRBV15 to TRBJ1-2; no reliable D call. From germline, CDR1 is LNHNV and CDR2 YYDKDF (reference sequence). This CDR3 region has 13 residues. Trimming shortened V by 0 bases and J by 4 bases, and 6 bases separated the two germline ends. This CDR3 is CATSRETVYGYTF. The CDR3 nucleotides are TGTGCCACCAGCAGAGAAACGGTCTATGGCTACACCTTC.

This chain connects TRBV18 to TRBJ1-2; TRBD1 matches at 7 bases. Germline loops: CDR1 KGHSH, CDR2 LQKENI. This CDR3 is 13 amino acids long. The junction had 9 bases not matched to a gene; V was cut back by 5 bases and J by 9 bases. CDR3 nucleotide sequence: TGTGCCAGCTCAACTAACAGGGGCGTGAGCTACACCTTC. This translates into CASSTNRGVSYTF.